The T cell receptor (beta chain) described here comes from a study of cytomegalovirus exposure and HLA in healthy donors. Study-level background: A data release that came early held about 89 million unique TCRs from HLA-typed donors.

Regarding this clone: Its antigen is as yet unknown.

Study-wide findings and caveats: Immune exposure information available was restricted to CMV serostatus. Later, TCR association rates were found to vary by HLA locus, highest for DRB1 and lowest for HLA-C. TCR beta chain V- and J-gene trimming was linked, in a later analysis, to a missense variant in DCLRE1C.

Primers included in the PCR were 60 Vbeta and 13 Jbeta primers. TCRdb keeps only in-frame clones here, not all; method: immunoSEQ multiplex PCR. Of some 90,000 clones listed, 80% are singletons. Germline V gene data show CDR1 as MNHNS and CDR2 as SASEGT. This CDR3 is built from 15 residues. V shed 4 bases, J shed 9 bases, and the junction held 10 bases outside the gene matches. The rearrangement links TRBV6-1 to TRBJ2-4; 9 nucleotides match TRBD1. The sample was PBMCs. This clonotype was sampled from a man aged 50-60 years in good health and CMV-seropositive. This CDR3 is CASSALQGAYGIQYF. The CDR3 DNA sequence: TGTGCCAGCAGTGCACTACAGGGGGCATACGGCATTCAGTACTTC.